The 25 T cell receptor beta chains below all came from one sample that was sequenced in a study of CD8 T cells in ankylosing spondylitis. TCRdb reanalysed the 5' RACE reads using MiXCR and keeps one entry per CDR3 protein. The sample lists 150,000 or so distinct CDR3 sequences; about 32% were seen once. The sequenced sample consisted of synovial fluid, either unsorted or a sorted T cell fraction (not recorded which). Receptors were obtained from a male donor with ankylosing spondylitis.

The chain uses TRBV5-1 and TRBJ2-2, with 7 positions matching TRBD2. CDR1 and CDR2 from the germline V gene are SGHRS and YFSETQ. This CDR3 region has 16 residues. Unmatched junction bases numbered 15, after V lost 6 bases and J lost 7 bases. The DNA of the CDR3 is TGCGCCAGCAAACCCCGGGCCGCGTCGGGGGGCGGGGAGCTGTTTTTT. As protein: CASKPRAASGGGELFF.

The CDR3 spells CASSLRDRGRGYTF. The CDR3 DNA is TGTGCCAGCAGTCTCCGGGACAGGGGGCGTGGCTACACCTTC. The chain employs TRBV28 and TRBJ1-2; 12 nucleotides agree with TRBD1. Germline V gene data show CDR1 as MDHEN and CDR2 as SYDVKM. V shed 5 bases, J shed 7 bases, and the junction held 5 bases outside the gene matches. The CDR3 contains 14 residues.

This clonotype was seen many times. V is TRBV2 and J is TRBJ2-3; unclear D gene. Trimming stripped 5 bases from V and 6 bases from J, with 15 bases between. The CDR3 has 14 residues. Germline CDR1 and CDR2: SNHLY and FYNNEI. The CDR3 sequence: CASSPSPGGDTQYF. The CDR3 bases are TGTGCCAGCAGTCCCTCCCCGGGTGGCGATACGCAGTATTTT.

This clonotype came up many times. The chain links TRBV5-1 to TRBJ2-7; 8 bases map to TRBD1. Per germline, CDR1 SGHRS and CDR2 YFSETQ. V shed 2 bases and J 3 bases; nucleotides not matched to a gene: 10. The CDR3 sequence is 16 residues long. The CDR3 nucleotides read TGCGCCAGCAGCTTCAATGCAGGGGGCACCTACTACGAGCAGTACTTC. Translated, it gives CASSFNAGGTYYEQYF. The whole variable domain, remainder taken from reference TRBV5-1 and TRBJ2-7, is KAGVTQTPRYLIKTRGQQVTLSCSPISGHRSVSWYQQTPGQGLQFLFEYFSETQRNKGNFPGRFSGRQFSNSRSEMNVSTLELGDSALYLCASSFNAGGTYYEQYFGPGTRLTVT.

The CDR3 here is CASRIPDRGLTF. The CDR3 region has the DNA TGTGCCAGCAGGATACCCGACAGGGGTCTCACCTTC. The chain is built from TRBV28 and TRBJ1-2; TRBD1 agrees at 8 bases. The CDR3 runs to 12 residues. The germline gives CDR1 MDHEN, CDR2 SYDVKM. Trimming at V came to 6 bases and at J to 13 bases, leaving 10 bases not matched to a gene.

In its sample, this clonotype was seen a few times. This rearrangement joins TRBV15 to TRBJ1-1; perhaps TRBD1 as D (6 bases). Germline V gives CDR1 LNHNV, CDR2 YYDKDF (reference sequence). This CDR3 spans 15 amino acids. V was cut by 3 bases and J by 10 bases, with 21 bases left in between. CDR3 nucleotides: TGTGCCACCAGCAGTGGCTCGGGGGGGCTTCCGACAGCTTTCTTT. Protein: CATSSGSGGLPTAFF.

The chain uses TRBV20-1 and TRBJ2-5; possibly TRBD1 or TRBD2 for D (5 bases each). This CDR3 is built from 15 residues. V gave up 0 bases and J gave up 5 bases, with 16 bases separating them. The germline V gene encodes CDR1 DFQATT and CDR2 SNEGSKA (reference sequence). The CDR3 DNA reads as TGCAGTGCTAGAGATCATAGCGCCCCAGGGGAGACCCAGTACTTC. The encoded protein is CSARDHSAPGETQYF.

This clonotype was observed at least ten times. The V gene is TRBV6-1, the J gene TRBJ1-2; the match to TRBD1 covers 8 bases. This CDR3 contains 14 residues. Germline CDR1 and CDR2: MNHNS and SASEGT. V gave up 6 bases and J gave up 3 bases; unmatched junction bases: 6. The CDR3 reads CASRAPDRDYGYTF. CDR3 nucleotides: TGTGCCAGCAGGGCCCCGGACAGGGACTATGGCTACACCTTC.

This clonotype occurred a few times. The chain employs TRBV5-1 and TRBJ2-7, with 7 bases fitting TRBD1. Per the germline V gene, CDR1 is SGHRS and CDR2 is YFSETQ. V gave up 4 bases and J gave up 4 bases; unmatched junction bases: 8. This CDR3 has 14 residues. The CDR3 reads CASSKGQAVYEQYF. The CDR3 nucleotides are TGCGCCAGCAGCAAAGGACAGGCGGTTTACGAGCAGTACTTC.

This chain connects TRBV20-1 to TRBJ2-5; TRBD2 is a possible D gene (7 bases). CDR1 DFQATT and CDR2 SNEGSKA come from the germline V gene (reference sequence). Trimming took off 3 bases at V and 4 bases at J, with 15 bases between the two ends. The CDR3 totals 14 residues. The chain's CDR3 is CSASRGAESETQYF. CDR3 DNA: TGCAGTGCTAGTCGGGGGGCGGAATCAGAGACCCAGTACTTC.

This clonotype showed up just a few times. The chain is built from TRBV18 and TRBJ2-2, with no clear D. This CDR3 has 15 residues. The ends were cut back, 2 bases at V and 0 bases at J, with 7 bases in the middle. Germline CDR1 reads KGHSH; CDR2 reads LQKENI. The CDR3 reads CASSPYRSNTGELFF. The CDR3 DNA follows: TGTGCCAGCTCACCATATCGGTCGAACACCGGGGAGCTGTTTTTT.

V is TRBV5-1 and J is TRBJ2-1; the match to TRBD2 covers 7 bases. Trimming at V came to 3 bases and at J to 2 bases, leaving 5 bases not matched to a gene. Germline assignment: CDR1 SGHRS and CDR2 YFSETQ. This CDR3 is built from 15 residues. The CDR3 nucleotides are TGCGCCAGCAGCTCCACCGGGGGGACCTACAATGAGCAGTTCTTC. Protein: CASSSTGGTYNEQFF.

The rearrangement joins TRBV2 to TRBJ1-5; TRBD1 matches 7 bases. CDR1 and CDR2 (germline): SNHLY, FYNNEI. CDR3 length equals 14 residues. Losses at the gene ends were 6 bases for V and 7 bases for J; bases not matched to a gene: 9. Here the CDR3 reads CASREGAKGQPQHF. CDR3 DNA: TGTGCCAGCAGGGAGGGGGCCAAGGGGCAGCCCCAGCATTTT. Combining the CDR3 with reference TRBV2 and TRBJ1-5 gives the whole variable domain EPEVTQTPSHQVTQMGQEVILRCVPISNHLYFYWYRQILGQKVEFLVSFYNNEISEKSEIFDDQFSVERPDGSNFTLKIRSTKLEDSAMYFCASREGAKGQPQHFGDGTRLSIL.

This clonotype appeared many times. This chain joins TRBV7-9 and TRBJ1-5; possibly TRBD1 for D (5 bases). Germline-derived CDR1 and CDR2 are SEHNR and FQNEAQ (reference sequence). This CDR3 has 14 amino acids. Between the trimmed V and J ends, which lost 3 bases and 6 bases, there was a span of 12 bases. The CDR3 bases are TGTGCCAGCAGCTTGGACACCTCGGGTCAGCCCCAGCATTTT. Translated: CASSLDTSGQPQHF.

This clonotype was counted between two and nine times. The chain employs TRBV7-2 and TRBJ2-3; TRBD2 aligns across 10 bases. Trimming at V came to 1 base and at J to 3 bases, leaving 7 bases not matched to a gene. Germline lookup yields CDR1 SGHTA and CDR2 FQGNSA. The CDR3 extends over 17 amino acids. The CDR3 sequence is CASSLVAGGGWTDTQYF. CDR3 nucleotides: TGTGCCAGCAGCTTAGTAGCGGGAGGCGGGTGGACAGATACGCAGTATTTT.

The chain joins TRBV20-1 to TRBJ2-3, with a tentative D call TRBD2 (6 bases). CDR3 length equals 15 residues. In germline, CDR1 is DFQATT, CDR2 SNEGSKA (reference sequence). Deletions cut 5 bases from V and 2 bases from J, with 17 bases between. CDR3 in amino acids: CSAPRGWGSTDTQYF. CDR3 nucleotides: TGCAGTGCTCCGCGGGGCTGGGGTTCCACAGATACGCAGTATTTT.

The sample holds a few counts of this clonotype. The chain carries TRBV5-1 and TRBJ1-1; the D is unclear. V was trimmed by 0 bases and J by 11 bases, leaving 17 bases between them. This CDR3 contains 14 residues. Germline V gene lookup returns CDR1 SGHRS and CDR2 YFSETQ. The CDR3 DNA reads as TGCGCCAGCAGCTTGGCCGACTTAGGCATGGGGGCTTTCTTT. Protein: CASSLADLGMGAFF.

This clonotype was found a few times. The chain employs TRBV29-1 and TRBJ1-1, with D possibly matching TRBD1 (6 bases). The V end lost 5 bases, the J end lost 0 bases, and 10 bases lay between the germline ends. Germline loops: CDR1 SQVTM, CDR2 ANQGSEA. This CDR3 spans 13 amino acids. The CDR3 nucleotides are TGCAGCGTTCGCGGACAGTTGAACACTGAAGCTTTCTTT. It yields the protein CSVRGQLNTEAFF. The whole variable domain, remainder taken from reference TRBV29-1 and TRBJ1-1, is SAVISQKPSRDICQRGTSLTIQCQVDSQVTMMFWYRQQPGQSLTLIATANQGSEATYESGFVIDKFPISRPNLTFSTLTVSNMSPEDSSIYLCSVRGQLNTEAFFGQGTRLTVV.

J is TRBJ2-2 and V is TRBV28; 7 nucleotides match TRBD1. Germline V gene data show CDR1 as MDHEN and CDR2 as SYDVKM. Unmatched junction bases numbered 5, after V lost 6 bases and J lost 4 bases. This CDR3 spans 14 amino acids. The CDR3: CASRLQGVTGELFF. In nucleotides, the CDR3 is TGTGCCAGCAGACTTCAGGGGGTCACCGGGGAGCTGTTTTTT.

This clonotype came up a few times. The chain carries TRBV5-1 and TRBJ1-2; D is undetermined. The CDR3 has 12 residues. Germline V gives CDR1 SGHRS, CDR2 YFSETQ. V shed 4 bases and J shed 5 bases, with 9 bases lying between them. CDR3 bases: TGCGCCAGCAGCAACGACCAGTATGGCTACACCTTC. Translation gives CASSNDQYGYTF.

This clonotype appeared many times. The rearrangement uses TRBV7-8 and TRBJ2-7, with 9 bases lining up with TRBD2. The CDR3 is 16 amino acids. Germline V gives CDR1 SGHVS, CDR2 FQNEAQ. The V segment lost 5 bases and the J segment 4 bases; nucleotides outside the gene matches: 12. The CDR3: CASSPYRVAGAYEQYF. As DNA, the CDR3 is TGTGCCAGCAGCCCCTACCGGGTAGCGGGAGCATACGAGCAGTACTTC. The entire variable domain, with the rest obtained from reference TRBV7-8 and TRBJ2-7, is as follows: GAGVSQSPRYKVAKRGQDVALRCDPISGHVSLFWYQQALGQGPEFLTYFQNEAQLDKSGLPSDRFFAERPEGSVSTLKIQRTQQEDSAVYLCASSPYRVAGAYEQYFGPGTRLTVT.

This clonotype was seen ten or more times. The junction departs from the called germline gene at one end, perhaps through a read error. This chain connects TRBV7-8 to TRBJ2-4; D is perhaps TRBD2 (5 bases). This CDR3 is 17 amino acids long. Germline values: CDR1 SGHVS, CDR2 FQNEAQ. The CDR3 DNA is TGTGCCAGCAGCTTAGCCTCGGGTAGCGTAGCCCAAAACATTCAGTACTTC. Translating gives CASSLASGSVAQNIQYF.

The chain employs TRBV24-1 and TRBJ2-1, with D possibly being TRBD1 or TRBD2 (5 bases each). The CDR3 extends over 17 amino acids. Trimming took off 8 bases at V and 4 bases at J, with 23 bases between the two ends. The germline CDR1 and CDR2 sequences are KGHDR and SFDVKD. Written as DNA, the CDR3 is TGTGCCACCACTCCACCACGGGGCGGAGCCTATTACAATGAGCAGTTCTTC. It encodes CATTPPRGGAYYNEQFF.

The chain recombines TRBV12-3 or TRBV12-4 with TRBJ1-1; TRBD1 matches at 8 bases. V gave up 2 bases and J gave up 2 bases; unmatched junction bases: 4. CDR3 length: 15 amino acids. This chain's CDR3 is CASSLRTGGNTEAFF. The CDR3 nucleotides read TGTGCCAGCAGTTTACGAACAGGGGGAAACACTGAAGCTTTCTTT.

CDR3 nucleotide sequence: TGCAGTGCTAGAGATCTAGCGTCCTACAATGAGCAGTTCTTC. Protein: CSARDLASYNEQFF. The genes are TRBV20-1 and TRBJ2-1; tentative D call: TRBD2 (6 bases). The length of the CDR3 is 14 residues. The germline V gene has CDR1 DFQATT and CDR2 SNEGSKA (reference sequence). V was trimmed by 0 bases and J by 1 base, leaving 7 bases between them.